This record covers a single TCR beta chain. In the authors' methods: Reference gene primer amplification yielded estimated nucleated cell counts. TCRdb's table, derived via immunoSEQ multiplex PCR, lists solely in-frame clones and lacks some. V and J calls and clone size are given by that table; D and trimming were obtained from the DNA. The sample contains tens of thousands of clones, about 84% of which appear only once. The entry originates in a study of blood T cell repertoires in COVID-19. Across the whole study: Samples taken during acute and convalescent COVID-19 were collected in the United States, Italy and Spain. PBMCs, B-cell-depleted T cells, or T cells provided the cDNA or gDNA that made up the material.

Germline V gene data show CDR1 as SGHRS and CDR2 as YFSETQ. The CDR3 sequence is 15 residues long. V dropped 4 bases and J dropped 8 bases, with 18 bases sitting between them. The origin of this receptor is a woman aged 55-69 years with acute or convalescent COVID-19. The rearrangement uses TRBV5-1 and TRBJ1-4; a possible D gene is TRBD1 (6 bases). Sequenced input: peripheral blood. The CDR3 DNA sequence: TGCGCCAGCAGCCCGGGGGGCATACACGGGGAAAAACTGTTTTTT. Amino acids: CASSPGGIHGEKLFF. Variable domain in full (rest from reference TRBV5-1 and TRBJ1-4): KAGVTQTPRYLIKTRGQQVTLSCSPISGHRSVSWYQQTPGQGLQFLFEYFSETQRNKGNFPGRFSGRQFSNSRSEMNVSTLELGDSALYLCASSPGGIHGEKLFFGSGTQLSVL.